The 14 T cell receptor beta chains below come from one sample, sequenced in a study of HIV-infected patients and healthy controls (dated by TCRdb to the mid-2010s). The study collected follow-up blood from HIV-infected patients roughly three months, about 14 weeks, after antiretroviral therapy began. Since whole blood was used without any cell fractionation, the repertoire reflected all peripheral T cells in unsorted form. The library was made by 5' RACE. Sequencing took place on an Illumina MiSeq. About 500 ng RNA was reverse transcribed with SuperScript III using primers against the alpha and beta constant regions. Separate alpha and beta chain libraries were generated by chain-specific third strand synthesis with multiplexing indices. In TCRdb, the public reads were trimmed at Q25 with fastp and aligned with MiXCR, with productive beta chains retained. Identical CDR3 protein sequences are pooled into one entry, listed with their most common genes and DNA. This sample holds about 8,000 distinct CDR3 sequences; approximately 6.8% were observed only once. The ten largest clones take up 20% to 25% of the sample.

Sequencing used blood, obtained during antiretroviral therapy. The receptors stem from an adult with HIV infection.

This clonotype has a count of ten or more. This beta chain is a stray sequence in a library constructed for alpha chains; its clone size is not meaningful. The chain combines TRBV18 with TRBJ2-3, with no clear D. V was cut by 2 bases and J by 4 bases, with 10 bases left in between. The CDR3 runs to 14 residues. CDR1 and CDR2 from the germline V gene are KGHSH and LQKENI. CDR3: CASSPDSHADTQYF. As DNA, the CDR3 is TGTGCCAGCTCACCAGACTCCCACGCAGATACGCAGTATTTT.

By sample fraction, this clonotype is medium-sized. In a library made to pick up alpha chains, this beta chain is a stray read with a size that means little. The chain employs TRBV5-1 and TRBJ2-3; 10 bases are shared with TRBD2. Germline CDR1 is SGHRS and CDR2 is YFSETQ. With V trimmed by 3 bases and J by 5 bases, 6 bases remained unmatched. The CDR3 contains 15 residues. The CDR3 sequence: CASSSLAGDQDTQYF. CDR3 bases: TGCGCCAGCAGCTCCCTAGCGGGAGATCAAGATACGCAGTATTTT.

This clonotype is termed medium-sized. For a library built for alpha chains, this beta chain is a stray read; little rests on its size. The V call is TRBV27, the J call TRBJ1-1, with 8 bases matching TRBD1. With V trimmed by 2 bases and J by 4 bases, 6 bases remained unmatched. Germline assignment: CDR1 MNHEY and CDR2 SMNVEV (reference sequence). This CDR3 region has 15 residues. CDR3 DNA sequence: TGTGCCAGCAGTTTAGAGACCACAGGGGGCACTGAAGCTTTCTTT. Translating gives CASSLETTGGTEAFF.

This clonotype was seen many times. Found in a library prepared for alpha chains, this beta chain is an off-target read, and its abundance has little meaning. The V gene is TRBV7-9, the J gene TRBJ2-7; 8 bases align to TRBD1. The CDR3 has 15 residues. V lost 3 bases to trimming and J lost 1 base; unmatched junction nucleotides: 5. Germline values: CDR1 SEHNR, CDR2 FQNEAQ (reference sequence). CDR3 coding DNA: TGTGCCAGCAGCTTGGCCAGGACAGGGTCCTACGAGCAGTACTTC. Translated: CASSLARTGSYEQYF.

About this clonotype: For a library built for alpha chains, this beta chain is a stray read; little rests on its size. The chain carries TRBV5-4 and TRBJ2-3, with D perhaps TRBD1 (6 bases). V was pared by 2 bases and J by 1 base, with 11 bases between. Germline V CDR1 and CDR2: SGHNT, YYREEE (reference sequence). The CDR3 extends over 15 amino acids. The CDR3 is CASSFPDRRTDTQYF. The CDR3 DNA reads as TGTGCCAGCAGCTTTCCAGACAGGCGCACAGATACGCAGTATTTT.

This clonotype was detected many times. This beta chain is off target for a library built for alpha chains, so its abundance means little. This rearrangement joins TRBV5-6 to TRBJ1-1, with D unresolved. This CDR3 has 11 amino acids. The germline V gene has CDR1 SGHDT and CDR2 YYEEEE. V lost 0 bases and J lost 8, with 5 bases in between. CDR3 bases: TGTGCCAGCAGCTTGGCTGGGGAAGCTTTCTTT. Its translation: CASSLAGEAFF.

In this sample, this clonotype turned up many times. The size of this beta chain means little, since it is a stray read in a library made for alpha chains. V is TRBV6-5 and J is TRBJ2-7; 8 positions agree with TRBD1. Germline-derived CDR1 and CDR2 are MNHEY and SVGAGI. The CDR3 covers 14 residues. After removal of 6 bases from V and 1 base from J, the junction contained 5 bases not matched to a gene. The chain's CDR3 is CASSSRDRSYEQYF. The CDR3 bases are TGTGCCAGCAGCTCACGGGACAGGTCCTACGAGCAGTACTTC.

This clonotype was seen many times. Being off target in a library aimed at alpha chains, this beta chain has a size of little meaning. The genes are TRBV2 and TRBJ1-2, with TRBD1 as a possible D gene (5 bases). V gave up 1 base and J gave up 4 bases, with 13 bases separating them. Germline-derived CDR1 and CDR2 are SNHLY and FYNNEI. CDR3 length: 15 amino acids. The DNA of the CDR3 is TGTGCCAGCAGTGAAGGAGCTCCAGGGACCTATGGCTACACCTTC. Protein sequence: CASSEGAPGTYGYTF.

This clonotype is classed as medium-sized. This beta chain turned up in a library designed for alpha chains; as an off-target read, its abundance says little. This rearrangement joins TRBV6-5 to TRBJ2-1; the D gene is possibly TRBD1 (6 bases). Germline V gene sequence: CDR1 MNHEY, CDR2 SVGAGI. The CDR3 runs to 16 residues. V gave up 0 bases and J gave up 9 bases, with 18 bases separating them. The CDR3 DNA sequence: TGTGCCAGCAGTTACTCGATCGGGACACCCCTCGTTGAGCAGTTCTTC. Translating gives CASSYSIGTPLVEQFF.

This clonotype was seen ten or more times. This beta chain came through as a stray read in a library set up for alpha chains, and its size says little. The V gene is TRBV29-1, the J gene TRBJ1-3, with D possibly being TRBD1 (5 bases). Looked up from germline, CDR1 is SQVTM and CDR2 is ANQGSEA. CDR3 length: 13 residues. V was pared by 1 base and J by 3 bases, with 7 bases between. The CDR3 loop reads CSVEVGDGNTIYF. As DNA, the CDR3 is TGCAGCGTTGAAGTGGGGGATGGAAACACCATATATTTT.

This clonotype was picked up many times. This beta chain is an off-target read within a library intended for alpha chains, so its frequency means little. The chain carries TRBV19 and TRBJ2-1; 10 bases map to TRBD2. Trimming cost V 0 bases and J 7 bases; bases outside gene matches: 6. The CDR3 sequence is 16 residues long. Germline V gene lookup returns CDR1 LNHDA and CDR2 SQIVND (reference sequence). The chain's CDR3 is CASSIDQLAGPNEQFF. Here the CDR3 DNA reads TGTGCCAGTAGTATAGATCAACTAGCGGGGCCAAATGAGCAGTTCTTC. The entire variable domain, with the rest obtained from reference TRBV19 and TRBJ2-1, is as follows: DGGITQSPKYLFRKEGQNVTLSCEQNLNHDAMYWYRQDPGQGLRLIYYSQIVNDFQKGDIAEGYSVSREKKESFPLTVTSAQKNPTAFYLCASSIDQLAGPNEQFFGPGTRLTVL.

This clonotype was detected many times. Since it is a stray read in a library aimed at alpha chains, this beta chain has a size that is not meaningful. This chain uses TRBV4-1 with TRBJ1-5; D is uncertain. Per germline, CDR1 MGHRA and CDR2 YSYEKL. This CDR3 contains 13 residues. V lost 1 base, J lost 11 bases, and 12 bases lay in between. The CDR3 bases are TGCGCCAGCAGCCAAGCGGCCGGATGGGCCCAGCATTTT. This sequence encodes CASSQAAGWAQHF.

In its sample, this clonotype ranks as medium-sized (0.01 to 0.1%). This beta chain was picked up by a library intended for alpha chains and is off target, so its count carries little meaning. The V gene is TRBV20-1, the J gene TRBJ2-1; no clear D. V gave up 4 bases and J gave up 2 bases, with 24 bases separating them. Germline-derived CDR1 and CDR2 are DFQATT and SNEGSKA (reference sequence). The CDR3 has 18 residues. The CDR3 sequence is CSATPLSSWDEPYNEQFF. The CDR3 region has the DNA TGCAGTGCTACACCGTTAAGCTCGTGGGATGAACCCTACAATGAGCAGTTCTTC.

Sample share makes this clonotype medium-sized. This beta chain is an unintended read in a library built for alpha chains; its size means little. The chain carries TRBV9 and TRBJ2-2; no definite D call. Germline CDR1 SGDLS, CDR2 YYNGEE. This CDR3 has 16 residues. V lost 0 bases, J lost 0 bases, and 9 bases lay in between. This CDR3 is CASSVAVAPNTGELFF. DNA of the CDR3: TGTGCCAGCAGCGTAGCTGTGGCACCGAACACCGGGGAGCTGTTTTTT.